This T cell receptor beta chain was obtained from a study of STAT5B mutations in CD4+ large granular lymphocyte leukemia. Assay: immunoSEQ multiplex PCR; the TCRdb copy retains only in-frame clones and omits some. The table has roughly 30,000 clones, approximately 79% seen once. This CDR3 has 11 amino acids. CDR1 is SQVTM and CDR2 is ANQGSEA in the germline V gene. Trimming shortened V by 2 bases and J by 4 bases, and 5 bases separated the two germline ends. Input material: CD4+ T cells from blood buffy coats. V usage is TRBV29-1 and J usage is TRBJ1-1; D gene uncertain. The TCR comes from a human donor in good health. The CDR3 nucleotides read TGCAGCGTTGAATTGGGCACTGAAGCTTTCTTT. It specifies CSVELGTEAFF.